A selection of T cell receptor beta chains follows, all from one sample in a study of blood T cell repertoires in COVID-19. The assay was immunoSEQ multiplex PCR, and TCRdb's table has in-frame clones only and misses some. The sample carries fewer than 350,000 clones, 70% to 90% recorded once. The sequencing input was peripheral blood. The receptors derive from a woman younger than 45 who had recovered from COVID-19. CDR3s include the opening cysteine and the closing phenylalanine or tryptophan. A D gene is named only where the DNA matches it firmly. Where a row states a size, it is once, few, many or the class of an expanded clone; other rows omit it.

d_call: NA
v_call: TRBV29-1
clone_size: NA
j_call: TRBJ2-1
cdr3_aa: CSVEQGVEQFF
cdr3_nt: TGCAGCGTTGAGCAGGGTGTTGAGCAGTTCTTC

d_call: TRBD2
v_call: TRBV19
clone_size: NA
j_call: TRBJ2-1
cdr3_aa: CASSASGEYNEQFF
cdr3_nt: TGTGCCAGTAGTGCTAGCGGCGAGTACAATGAGCAGTTCTTC

d_call: NA
v_call: TRBV6-5
clone_size: NA
j_call: TRBJ2-7
cdr3_aa: CASRGGGYEQYF
cdr3_nt: TGTGCCAGCAGAGGGGGGGGCTACGAGCAGTACTTC

d_call: TRBD1
v_call: TRBV7-2
clone_size: NA
j_call: TRBJ2-5
cdr3_aa: CASSQAGTGLQETQYF
cdr3_nt: TGTGCCAGCAGCCAGGCCGGGACAGGCCTACAAGAGACCCAGTACTTC

d_call: NA
v_call: TRBV19
clone_size: NA
j_call: TRBJ1-2
cdr3_aa: CASSILQGSHNYGYTF
cdr3_nt: TGTGCCAGTAGTATCCTACAGGGAAGCCACAACTATGGCTACACCTTC

d_call: NA
v_call: TRBV4-3
clone_size: NA
j_call: TRBJ2-7
cdr3_aa: CASSQDRTNSYEQYF
cdr3_nt: TGCGCCAGCAGCCAAGATAGGACTAATAGTTACGAGCAGTACTTC

d_call: NA
v_call: TRBV7-9
clone_size: NA
j_call: TRBJ1-1
cdr3_aa: CASSLGRFSQKIEAFF
cdr3_nt: TGTGCCAGCAGCTTAGGCCGTTTTTCGCAGAAAATTGAAGCTTTCTTT

d_call: TRBD2
v_call: TRBV9
clone_size: NA
j_call: TRBJ2-1
cdr3_aa: CASTVTSGSYNEQFF
cdr3_nt: TGTGCCAGCACCGTTACTAGCGGGAGCTACAATGAGCAGTTCTTC

d_call: TRBD1
v_call: TRBV7-9
clone_size: NA
j_call: TRBJ1-1
cdr3_aa: CASSLDRLNTEAFF
cdr3_nt: TGTGCCAGCAGCTTGGACAGGTTGAACACTGAAGCTTTCTTT

d_call: TRBD1
v_call: TRBV6-5
clone_size: NA
j_call: TRBJ2-7
cdr3_aa: CASSLIATGTYEQYF
cdr3_nt: TGTGCCAGCAGTTTAATTGCGACAGGGACCTACGAGCAGTACTTC

d_call: NA
v_call: TRBV5-1
clone_size: NA
j_call: TRBJ2-5
cdr3_aa: CASSGGGPGETQYF
cdr3_nt: TGCGCCAGCAGCGGCGGGGGCCCGGGGGAGACCCAGTACTTC

d_call: NA
v_call: TRBV5-1
clone_size: few
j_call: TRBJ1-4
cdr3_aa: CASSLGGVATNEKLFF
cdr3_nt: TGCGCCAGCTCCCTGGGGGGAGTTGCAACTAATGAAAAACTGTTTTTT

d_call: NA
v_call: TRBV30
clone_size: NA
j_call: TRBJ2-7
cdr3_aa: CATGEGGTYEQYF
cdr3_nt: TGTGCCACGGGGGAGGGGGGGACCTACGAGCAGTACTTC

d_call: TRBD2
v_call: TRBV5-6
clone_size: NA
j_call: TRBJ2-3
cdr3_aa: CASSFTSGRAGPDTQYF
cdr3_nt: TGTGCCAGCAGCTTTACTAGCGGGAGGGCCGGTCCAGATACGCAGTATTTT

d_call: TRBD1
v_call: TRBV5-6
clone_size: NA
j_call: TRBJ2-5
cdr3_aa: CASSLAGTGGEETQYF
cdr3_nt: TGTGCCAGCAGCTTAGCCGGGACAGGGGGGGAAGAGACCCAGTACTTC

d_call: NA
v_call: TRBV9
clone_size: NA
j_call: TRBJ2-7
cdr3_aa: CASSVGTGEQYF
cdr3_nt: TGTGCCAGCAGCGTAGGAACGGGCGAGCAGTACTTC

d_call: TRBD2
v_call: TRBV7-2
clone_size: NA
j_call: TRBJ2-5
cdr3_aa: CASRYSGTSGQETQYF
cdr3_nt: TGTGCCAGCAGATATTCCGGGACTAGCGGCCAAGAGACCCAGTACTTC